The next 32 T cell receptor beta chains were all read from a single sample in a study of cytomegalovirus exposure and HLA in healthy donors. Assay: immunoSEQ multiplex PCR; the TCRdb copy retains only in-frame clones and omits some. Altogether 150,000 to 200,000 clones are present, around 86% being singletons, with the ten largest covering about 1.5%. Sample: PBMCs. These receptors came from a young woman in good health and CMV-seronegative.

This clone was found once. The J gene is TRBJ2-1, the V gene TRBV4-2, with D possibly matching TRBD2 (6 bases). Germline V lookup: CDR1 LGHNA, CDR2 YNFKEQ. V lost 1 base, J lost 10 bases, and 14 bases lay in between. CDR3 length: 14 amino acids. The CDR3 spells CASSQVGPGREQFF. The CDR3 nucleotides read TGTGCCAGCAGCCAAGTCGGGCCGGGGAGGGAGCAGTTCTTC.

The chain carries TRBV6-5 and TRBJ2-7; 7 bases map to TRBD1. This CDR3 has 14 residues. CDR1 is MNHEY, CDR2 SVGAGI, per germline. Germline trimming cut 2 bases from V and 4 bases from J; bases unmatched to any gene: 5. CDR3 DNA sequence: TGTGCCAGCAGTTACGACAGGGAGACGTACGAGCAGTACTTC. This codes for CASSYDRETYEQYF.

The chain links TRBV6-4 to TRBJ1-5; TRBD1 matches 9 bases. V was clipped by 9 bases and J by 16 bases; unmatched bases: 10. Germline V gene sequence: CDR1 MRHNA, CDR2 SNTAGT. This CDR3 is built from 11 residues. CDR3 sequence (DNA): TGTGCCAGTATCAGGCGGGACAGGGACCATTTT. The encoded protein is CASIRRDRDHF.

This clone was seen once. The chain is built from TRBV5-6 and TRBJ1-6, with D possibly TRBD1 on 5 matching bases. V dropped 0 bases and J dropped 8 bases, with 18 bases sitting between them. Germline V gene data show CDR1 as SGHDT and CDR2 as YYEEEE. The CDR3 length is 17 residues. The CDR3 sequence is CASSLVGVSGVHSPLHF. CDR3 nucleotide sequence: TGTGCCAGCAGCTTGGTGGGGGTTTCGGGGGTCCATTCACCCCTCCACTTT.

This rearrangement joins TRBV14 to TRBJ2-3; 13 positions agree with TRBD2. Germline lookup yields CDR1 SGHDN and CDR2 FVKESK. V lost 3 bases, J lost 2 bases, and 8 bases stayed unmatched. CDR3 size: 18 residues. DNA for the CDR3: TGTGCCAGCAGCCACCTTAAGGGACTAGCGGGGAACACAGATACGCAGTATTTT. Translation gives CASSHLKGLAGNTDTQYF.

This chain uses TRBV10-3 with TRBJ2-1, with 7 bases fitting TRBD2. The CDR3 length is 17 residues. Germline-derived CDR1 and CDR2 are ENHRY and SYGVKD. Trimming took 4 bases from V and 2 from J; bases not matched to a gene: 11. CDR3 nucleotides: TGTGCCATCAGTGGTCAGACATCTAGCGGTCCCTACAATGAGCAGTTCTTC. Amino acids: CAISGQTSSGPYNEQFF.

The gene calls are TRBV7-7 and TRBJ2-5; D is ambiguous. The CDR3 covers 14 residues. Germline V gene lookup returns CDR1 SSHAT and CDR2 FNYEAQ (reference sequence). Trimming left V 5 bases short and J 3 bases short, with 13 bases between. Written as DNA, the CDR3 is TGTGCCAGCAGCCCCTACAGTAGTGAAGAGACCCAGTACTTC. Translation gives CASSPYSSEETQYF.

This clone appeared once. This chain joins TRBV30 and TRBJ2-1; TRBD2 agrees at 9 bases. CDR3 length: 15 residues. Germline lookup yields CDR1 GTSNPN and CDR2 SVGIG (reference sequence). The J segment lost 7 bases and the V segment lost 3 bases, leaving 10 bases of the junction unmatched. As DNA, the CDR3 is TGTGCCTGGAGGGCCAGCGGGAGGCTTTGGAATGAGCAGTTCTTC. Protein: CAWRASGRLWNEQFF.

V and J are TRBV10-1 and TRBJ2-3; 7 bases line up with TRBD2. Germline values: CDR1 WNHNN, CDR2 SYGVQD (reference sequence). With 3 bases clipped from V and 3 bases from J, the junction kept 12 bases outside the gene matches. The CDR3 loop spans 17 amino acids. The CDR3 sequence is CASSEPQGSGKTDTQYF. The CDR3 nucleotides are TGCGCCAGCAGTGAACCGCAGGGCAGCGGGAAGACAGATACGCAGTATTTT.

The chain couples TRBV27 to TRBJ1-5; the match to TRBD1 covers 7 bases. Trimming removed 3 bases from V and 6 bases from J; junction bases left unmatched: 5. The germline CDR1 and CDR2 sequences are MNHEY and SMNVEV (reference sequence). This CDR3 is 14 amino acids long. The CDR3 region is CASSFLGGGQPQHF. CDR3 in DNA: TGTGCCAGCAGTTTTTTAGGGGGCGGTCAGCCCCAGCATTTT.

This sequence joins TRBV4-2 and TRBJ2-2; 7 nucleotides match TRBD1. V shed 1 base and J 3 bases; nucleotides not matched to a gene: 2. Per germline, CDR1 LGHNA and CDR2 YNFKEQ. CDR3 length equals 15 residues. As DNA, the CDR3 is TGTGCCAGCAGCCAAGCGGGACAGTACACCGGGGAGCTGTTTTTT. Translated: CASSQAGQYTGELFF.

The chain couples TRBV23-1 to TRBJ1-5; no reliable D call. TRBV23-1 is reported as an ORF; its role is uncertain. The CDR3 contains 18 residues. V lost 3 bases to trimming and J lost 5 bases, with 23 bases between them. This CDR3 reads CASSQQPRRGLLDQPQHF. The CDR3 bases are TGCGCCAGCAGTCAGCAACCCAGACGGGGATTATTAGATCAGCCCCAGCATTTT.

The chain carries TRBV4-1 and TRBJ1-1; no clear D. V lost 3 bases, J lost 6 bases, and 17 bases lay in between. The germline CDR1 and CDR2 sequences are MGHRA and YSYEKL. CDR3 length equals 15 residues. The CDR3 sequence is CASSHPWAGSPEAFF. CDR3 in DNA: TGCGCCAGCAGCCATCCATGGGCGGGTTCCCCTGAAGCTTTCTTT.

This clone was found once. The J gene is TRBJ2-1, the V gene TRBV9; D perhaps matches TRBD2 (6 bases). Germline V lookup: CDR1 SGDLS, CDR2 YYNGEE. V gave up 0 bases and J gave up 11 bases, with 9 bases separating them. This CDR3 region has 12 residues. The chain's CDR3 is CASSVGDSQQFF. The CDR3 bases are TGTGCCAGCAGCGTAGGGGACTCTCAGCAGTTCTTC.

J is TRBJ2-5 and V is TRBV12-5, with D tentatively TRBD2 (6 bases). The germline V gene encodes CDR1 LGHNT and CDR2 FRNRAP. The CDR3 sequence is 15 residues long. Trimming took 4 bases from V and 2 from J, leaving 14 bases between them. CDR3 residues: CASGSKGLEQETQYF. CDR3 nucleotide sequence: TGTGCTAGTGGTTCGAAGGGACTGGAGCAAGAGACCCAGTACTTC.

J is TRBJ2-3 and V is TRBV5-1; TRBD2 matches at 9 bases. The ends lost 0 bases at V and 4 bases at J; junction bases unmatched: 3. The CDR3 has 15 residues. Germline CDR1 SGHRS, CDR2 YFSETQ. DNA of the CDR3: TGCGCCAGCAGCTTGGAGCGGGAGGCCTCAGATACGCAGTATTTT. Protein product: CASSLEREASDTQYF.

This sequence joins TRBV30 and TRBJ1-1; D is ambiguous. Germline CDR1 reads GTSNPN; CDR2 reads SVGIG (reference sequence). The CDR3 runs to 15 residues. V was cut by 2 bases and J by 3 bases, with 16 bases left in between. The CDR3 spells CAWSHPGEPDTEAFF. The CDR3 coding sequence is TGTGCCTGGAGTCATCCCGGGGAGCCCGACACTGAAGCTTTCTTT. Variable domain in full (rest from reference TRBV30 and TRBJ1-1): SQTIHQWPATLVQPVGSPLSLECTVEGTSNPNLYWYRQAAGRGLQLLFYSVGIGQISSEVPQNLSASRPQDRQFILSSKKLLLSDSGFYLCAWSHPGEPDTEAFFGQGTRLTVV.

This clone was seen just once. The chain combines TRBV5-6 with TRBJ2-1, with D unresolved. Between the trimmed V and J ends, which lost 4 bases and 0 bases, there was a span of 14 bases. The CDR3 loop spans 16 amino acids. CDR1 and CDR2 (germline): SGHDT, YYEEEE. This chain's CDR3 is CASSLAFRSSYNEQFF. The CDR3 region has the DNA TGTGCCAGCAGCCTGGCCTTCCGGAGCTCCTACAATGAGCAGTTCTTC.

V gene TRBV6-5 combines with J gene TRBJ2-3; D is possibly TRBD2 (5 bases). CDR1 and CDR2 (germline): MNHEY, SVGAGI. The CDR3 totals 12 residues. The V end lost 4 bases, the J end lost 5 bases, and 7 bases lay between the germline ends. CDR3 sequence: CASSFTRDTQYF. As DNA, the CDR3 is TGTGCCAGCAGTTTTACTAGAGATACGCAGTATTTT.

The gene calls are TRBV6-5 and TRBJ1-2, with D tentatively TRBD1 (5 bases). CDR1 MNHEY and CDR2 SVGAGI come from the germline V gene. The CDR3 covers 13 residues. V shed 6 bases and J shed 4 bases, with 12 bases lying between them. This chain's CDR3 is CASRGRTLYGYTF. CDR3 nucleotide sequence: TGTGCCAGCAGAGGAAGGACACTCTATGGCTACACCTTC.

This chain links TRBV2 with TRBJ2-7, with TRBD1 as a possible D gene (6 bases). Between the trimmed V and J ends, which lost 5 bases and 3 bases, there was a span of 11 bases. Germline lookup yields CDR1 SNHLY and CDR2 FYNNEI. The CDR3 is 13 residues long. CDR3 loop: CASSQQGFYEQYF. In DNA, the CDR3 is TGTGCCAGCAGTCAACAGGGATTCTACGAGCAGTACTTC. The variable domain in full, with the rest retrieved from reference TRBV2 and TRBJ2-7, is EPEVTQTPSHQVTQMGQEVILRCVPISNHLYFYWYRQILGQKVEFLVSFYNNEISEKSEIFDDQFSVERPDGSNFTLKIRSTKLEDSAMYFCASSQQGFYEQYFGPGTRLTVT.

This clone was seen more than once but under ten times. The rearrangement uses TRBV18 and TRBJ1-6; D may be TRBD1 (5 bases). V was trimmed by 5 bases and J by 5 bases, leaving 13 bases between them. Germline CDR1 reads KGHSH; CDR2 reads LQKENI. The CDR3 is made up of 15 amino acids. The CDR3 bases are TGTGCCAGCTCAGACAAGGGGTTGAATAATTCACCCCTCCACTTT. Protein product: CASSDKGLNNSPLHF.

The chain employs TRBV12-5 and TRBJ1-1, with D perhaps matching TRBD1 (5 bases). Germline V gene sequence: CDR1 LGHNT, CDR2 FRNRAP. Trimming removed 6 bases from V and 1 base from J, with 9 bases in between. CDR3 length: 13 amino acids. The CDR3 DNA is TGTGCTAGTGGCCTCCAGGGGAACACTGAAGCTTTCTTT. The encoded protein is CASGLQGNTEAFF.

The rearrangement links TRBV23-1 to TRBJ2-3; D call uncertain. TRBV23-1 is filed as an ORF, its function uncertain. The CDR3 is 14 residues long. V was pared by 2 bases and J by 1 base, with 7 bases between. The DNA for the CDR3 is TGCGCCAGCAGTCAACGTTCAGGCACAGATACGCAGTATTTT. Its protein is CASSQRSGTDTQYF.

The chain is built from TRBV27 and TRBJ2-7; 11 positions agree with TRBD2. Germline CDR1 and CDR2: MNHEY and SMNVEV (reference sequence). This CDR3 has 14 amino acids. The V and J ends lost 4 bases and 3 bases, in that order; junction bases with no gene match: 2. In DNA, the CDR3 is TGTGCCAGCAGTTCAGGGACTAGCGGCTACGAGCAGTACTTC. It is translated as CASSSGTSGYEQYF.

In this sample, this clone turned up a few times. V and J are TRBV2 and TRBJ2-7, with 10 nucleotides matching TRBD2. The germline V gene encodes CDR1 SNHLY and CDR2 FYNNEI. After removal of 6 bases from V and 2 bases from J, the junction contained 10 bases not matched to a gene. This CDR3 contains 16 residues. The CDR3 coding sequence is TGTGCCAGCAGGATCCCCACTAGCGGGACGACCTACGAGCAGTACTTC. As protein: CASRIPTSGTTYEQYF.

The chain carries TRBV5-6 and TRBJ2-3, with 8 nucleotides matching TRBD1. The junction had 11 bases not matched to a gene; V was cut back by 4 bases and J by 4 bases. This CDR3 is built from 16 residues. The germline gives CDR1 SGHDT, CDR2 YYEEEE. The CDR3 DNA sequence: TGTGCCAGCAGCGGACAGGGATATTTTGGAGCAGATACGCAGTATTTT. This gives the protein CASSGQGYFGADTQYF.

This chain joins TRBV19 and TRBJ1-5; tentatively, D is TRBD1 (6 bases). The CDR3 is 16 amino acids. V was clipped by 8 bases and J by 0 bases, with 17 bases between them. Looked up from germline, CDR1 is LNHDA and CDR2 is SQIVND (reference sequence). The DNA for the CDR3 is TGTGCCAGTCGGGCTCGGGGGGCTAGTAGCAATCAGCCCCAGCATTTT. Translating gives CASRARGASSNQPQHF.

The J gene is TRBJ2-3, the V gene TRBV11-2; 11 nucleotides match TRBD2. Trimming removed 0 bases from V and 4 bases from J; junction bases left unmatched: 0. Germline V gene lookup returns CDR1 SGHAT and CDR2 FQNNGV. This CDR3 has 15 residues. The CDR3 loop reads CASSLDSGGADTQYF. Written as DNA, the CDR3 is TGTGCCAGCAGCTTAGATAGCGGGGGGGCAGATACGCAGTATTTT. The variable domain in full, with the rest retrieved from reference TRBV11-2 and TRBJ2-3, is EAGVAQSPRYKIIEKRQSVAFWCNPISGHATLYWYQQILGQGPKLLIQFQNNGVVDDSQLPKDRFSAERLKGVDSTLKIQPAKLEDSAVYLCASSLDSGGADTQYFGPGTRLTVL.

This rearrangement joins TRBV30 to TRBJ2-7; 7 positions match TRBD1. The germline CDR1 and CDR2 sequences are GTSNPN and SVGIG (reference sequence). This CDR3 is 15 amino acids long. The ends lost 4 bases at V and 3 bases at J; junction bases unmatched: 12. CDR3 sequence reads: CAWKQTGQQIYEQYF. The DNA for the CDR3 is TGTGCCTGGAAACAGACGGGACAGCAAATCTACGAGCAGTACTTC.

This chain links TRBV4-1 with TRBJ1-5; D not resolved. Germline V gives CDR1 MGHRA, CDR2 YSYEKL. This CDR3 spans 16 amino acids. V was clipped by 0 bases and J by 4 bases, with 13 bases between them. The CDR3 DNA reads TGCGCCAGCAGCCAAGATTACAGCCGAGTAAATCAGCCCCAGCATTTT. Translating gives CASSQDYSRVNQPQHF.

The CDR3 protein is CASSLASGSSYNEQFF. The CDR3 nucleotides are TGTGCCAGCAGCTTAGCAAGCGGAAGCTCCTACAATGAGCAGTTCTTC. The rearrangement links TRBV7-9 to TRBJ2-1; D might be TRBD2 (5 bases). The CDR3 loop spans 16 amino acids. The ends were cut back, 0 bases at V and 0 bases at J, with 9 bases in the middle. Germline V gene data show CDR1 as SEHNR and CDR2 as FQNEAQ (reference sequence).